These 26 T cell receptor beta chains were sequenced from one sample in a study of T cell repertoires in cytomegalovirus infection. TCRdb called the reads again in MiXCR, with one record for every CDR3 protein. The sample contains fewer than 200,000 distinct CDR3 sequences, approximately 14% of which appear only once. Sequences were obtained from PBMCs. Receptors were obtained from a human donor in good health (CMV status not recorded). Some clones in this sample may be carry-over from other donors' samples.

The chain has TRBV20-1 and TRBJ1-1; a possible D gene is TRBD1 (5 bases). Germline CDR1 reads DFQATT; CDR2 reads SNEGSKA (reference sequence). Trimming removed 6 bases from V and 0 bases from J, with 23 bases in between. CDR3 size: 17 residues. CDR3 in amino acids: CSAREFGATIMNTEAFF. In DNA form, the CDR3 reads TGCAGTGCCCGAGAATTCGGGGCAACCATCATGAACACTGAAGCTTTCTTT.

There are many counts of this clonotype. This chain uses TRBV11-2 with TRBJ2-7, with unresolved D. This CDR3 is 15 amino acids long. The germline V and J ends were trimmed by 0 bases and 4 bases, with 13 bases remaining between them. Per germline, CDR1 SGHAT and CDR2 FQNNGV. The CDR3 DNA reads as TGTGCCAGCAGCTTAGATCTCCAGACCCTATACGAGCAGTACTTC. Translating gives CASSLDLQTLYEQYF.

J is TRBJ1-5 and V is TRBV6-1; D possibly corresponds to TRBD1 (6 bases). V lost 4 bases, J lost 7 bases, and 14 bases lay in between. The germline V gene encodes CDR1 MNHNS and CDR2 SASEGT. The CDR3 contains 14 residues. CDR3 sequence (DNA): TGTGCCAGCAGTGCGGGCAGGGGAAGCCAGCCCCAGCATTTT. Residues: CASSAGRGSQPQHF.

J is TRBJ2-2 and V is TRBV29-1, with D possibly being TRBD2 (5 bases). Trimming left V 4 bases short and J 2 bases short, with 8 bases between. CDR1 SQVTM and CDR2 ANQGSEA come from the germline V gene. This CDR3 comprises 13 residues. CDR3 DNA: TGCAGCGTTGGGACGGGAAACACCGGGGAGCTGTTTTTT. Residues: CSVGTGNTGELFF.

In this sample, this clonotype turned up many times. The V gene is TRBV25-1, the J gene TRBJ1-5, with D possibly TRBD1 on 5 matching bases. V dropped 2 bases and J dropped 4 bases, with 18 bases sitting between them. The CDR3 spans 17 residues. Germline values: CDR1 MGHDK, CDR2 SYGVNS. The chain's CDR3 is CASSERWVKGRNQPQHF. In DNA form, the CDR3 reads TGTGCCAGCAGTGAACGGTGGGTAAAGGGGCGTAATCAGCCCCAGCATTTT.

This clonotype has just a few counts. The chain uses TRBV12-3 or TRBV12-4 and TRBJ2-1; weak D call: TRBD2 (6 bases). CDR3 length: 14 residues. V was cut by 5 bases and J by 1 base, with 9 bases left in between. The CDR3 DNA reads TGTGCCAGCAGTGCTAGCGTTTCCTACAATGAGCAGTTCTTC. It specifies CASSASVSYNEQFF.

This clonotype appeared a few times. V usage is TRBV5-1 and J usage is TRBJ2-7; the D gene is possibly TRBD1 (6 bases). The CDR3 is 12 amino acids. Germline-derived CDR1 and CDR2 are SGHRS and YFSETQ. V dropped 4 bases and J dropped 6 bases, with 11 bases sitting between them. The CDR3 sequence: CASSTGSGEQYF. CDR3 bases: TGCGCCAGCAGCACAGGGTCGGGCGAGCAGTACTTC.

This clonotype showed up just a few times. This rearrangement joins TRBV4-1 to TRBJ2-2; D uncertain. CDR3 length: 15 residues. Germline CDR1 MGHRA, CDR2 YSYEKL. Trimming shortened V by 4 bases and J by 1 base, and 10 bases separated the two germline ends. In nucleotides, the CDR3 is TGCGCCAGCAGCCTCAGAGCCGAGAACACCGGGGAGCTGTTTTTT. Its protein is CASSLRAENTGELFF.

This clonotype has only one observation. The chain links TRBV29-1 to TRBJ2-1; D gene unclear. This CDR3 comprises 13 residues. CDR1 and CDR2 (germline): SQVTM, ANQGSEA. Between the trimmed V and J ends, which lost 3 bases and 1 base, there was a span of 7 bases. Here the CDR3 reads CSVDYASYNEQFF. The CDR3 DNA follows: TGCAGCGTTGACTATGCTTCCTACAATGAGCAGTTCTTC.

This clonotype showed up just once. V usage is TRBV2 and J usage is TRBJ2-3, with 11 bases fitting TRBD1. CDR1 and CDR2 from the germline V gene are SNHLY and FYNNEI. V was pared by 10 bases and J by 3 bases, with 3 bases of the junction left unmatched. The CDR3 spans 13 residues. The CDR3: CATRDRGTDTQYF. CDR3 DNA: TGTGCCACCAGGGACAGGGGGACAGATACGCAGTATTTT.

The chain joins TRBV20-1 to TRBJ1-2, with unresolved D. The ends were cut back, 3 bases at V and 5 bases at J, with 4 bases in the middle. This CDR3 comprises 10 residues. CDR1 and CDR2 (germline): DFQATT, SNEGSKA (reference sequence). The CDR3 loop is CSARDYGYTF. CDR3 nucleotide sequence: TGCAGTGCTAGGGATTATGGCTACACCTTC.

This chain connects TRBV20-1 to TRBJ1-1, with 8 bases fitting TRBD1. The CDR3 runs 13 residues. Germline V lookup: CDR1 DFQATT, CDR2 SNEGSKA (reference sequence). Here the CDR3 reads CSDVITGGTEAFF. The CDR3 DNA reads TGCAGCGATGTGATAACAGGGGGAACTGAAGCTTTCTTT.

The chain is built from TRBV2 and TRBJ2-2, with 8 bases that match TRBD1. The CDR3 covers 15 residues. Trimming cost V 10 bases and J 2 bases; bases outside gene matches: 9. Germline assignment: CDR1 SNHLY and CDR2 FYNNEI. CDR3 amino acids: CATSRDRRNTGELFF. CDR3 DNA: TGTGCCACGAGCCGGGACAGGAGAAACACCGGGGAGCTGTTTTTT.

The rearrangement links TRBV7-2 to TRBJ2-2; the D gene is possibly TRBD1 (6 bases). The V gene lost 11 bases and the J gene lost 4 bases, with 17 bases spanning the gap. The CDR3 loop spans 14 amino acids. Germline V CDR1 and CDR2: SGHTA, FQGNSA. This chain's CDR3 is CAGQQGPSTGELFF. The CDR3 DNA reads TGTGCCGGACAACAGGGTCCCAGCACCGGGGAGCTGTTTTTT.

This chain links TRBV19 with TRBJ2-1; unclear D gene. CDR3 length equals 14 residues. CDR1 is LNHDA, CDR2 SQIVND, per germline (reference sequence). V lost 2 bases to trimming and J lost 1 base, with 6 bases between them. The chain's CDR3 is CASSISGSYNEQFF. For the CDR3, the DNA is TGTGCCAGTAGTATATCCGGATCCTACAATGAGCAGTTCTTC.

This clonotype was detected ten times or more. The chain joins TRBV6-5 to TRBJ2-2, with a tentative D call TRBD2 (5 bases). The germline V and J ends were trimmed by 4 bases and 0 bases, with 15 bases remaining between them. Per the germline V gene, CDR1 is MNHEY and CDR2 is SVGAGI. This CDR3 comprises 17 residues. CDR3 sequence: CASSFSRRRTNTGELFF. CDR3 nucleotides: TGTGCCAGCAGTTTCTCGAGGAGGCGAACGAACACCGGGGAGCTGTTTTTT.

The gene calls are TRBV25-1 and TRBJ1-5, with D tentatively TRBD1 (5 bases). The CDR3 sequence is 14 residues long. V lost 0 bases and J lost 9, with 12 bases in between. The germline V gene encodes CDR1 MGHDK and CDR2 SYGVNS. The CDR3 loop reads CASSEYGGSGPQHF. CDR3 bases: TGTGCCAGCAGTGAATACGGGGGGTCCGGGCCCCAGCATTTT.

This clonotype occurred a few times. At one of its ends the junction is not consistent with the germline gene, which may arise from a read error. The gene calls are TRBV20-1 and TRBJ1-2, with 7 bases lining up with TRBD1. The CDR3 loop spans 15 amino acids. Looked up from germline, CDR1 is DFQATT and CDR2 is SNEGSKA (reference sequence). CDR3: CSGRPPGQINYGYTF. CDR3 nucleotides: TGCAGTGGTAGACCCCCGGGACAGATAAACTATGGCTACACCTTC.

The J gene is TRBJ1-1, the V gene TRBV4-3; D is possibly TRBD1 (6 bases). The CDR3 contains 17 residues. Germline CDR1 is LGHNA and CDR2 is YSLEER. V lost 0 bases and J lost 1, with 15 bases in between. The CDR3 here is CASSQDPRTATNTEAFF. The CDR3 coding sequence is TGCGCCAGCAGCCAAGATCCGAGGACAGCGACGAACACTGAAGCTTTCTTT.

This clonotype has at least ten counts. The rearrangement links TRBV11-2 to TRBJ2-7, with D unclear. Per the germline V gene, CDR1 is SGHAT and CDR2 is FQNNGV. The length of the CDR3 is 16 residues. V was cut by 2 bases and J by 0 bases, with 14 bases left in between. CDR3 in DNA: TGTGCCAGCAGCTTAAGCCCCGTGGGCAGCTCCTACGAGCAGTACTTC. Translation: CASSLSPVGSSYEQYF.

A few counts support this clonotype. The rearrangement uses TRBV9 and TRBJ2-7, with 10 positions matching TRBD2. The CDR3 has 15 residues. V dropped 0 bases and J dropped 3; count of bases not matched to a gene: 3. Germline V gives CDR1 SGDLS, CDR2 YYNGEE. This chain's CDR3 is CASSVEASGGYEQYF. As DNA, the CDR3 is TGTGCCAGCAGCGTAGAGGCTAGCGGGGGCTACGAGCAGTACTTC.

In this sample, this clonotype turned up many times. The gene calls are TRBV28 and TRBJ2-5; TRBD1 agrees at 9 bases. V trimming: 7 bases; J trimming: 5 bases; junction bases outside the gene matches: 11. Germline-derived CDR1 and CDR2 are MDHEN and SYDVKM. The CDR3 sequence is 15 residues long. CDR3 protein: CASKLGGQGVETQYF. The CDR3, as DNA: TGTGCCAGCAAACTTGGGGGACAGGGAGTGGAGACCCAGTACTTC.

This chain joins TRBV19 and TRBJ2-7, with D unresolved. This CDR3 is built from 16 residues. Germline values: CDR1 LNHDA, CDR2 SQIVND (reference sequence). Trimming stripped 4 bases from V and 0 bases from J, with 16 bases between. As DNA, the CDR3 is TGTGCCAGTAGTACCCTCCTGGCTCCGAGCTCCTACGAGCAGTACTTC. Amino acids: CASSTLLAPSSYEQYF.

This clonotype occurred many times. V is TRBV5-1 and J is TRBJ2-7, with D perhaps matching TRBD1 or TRBD2 (5 bases each). V was trimmed by 7 bases and J by 2 bases, leaving 16 bases between them. Germline lookup yields CDR1 SGHRS and CDR2 YFSETQ. This CDR3 contains 14 residues. The DNA for the CDR3 is TGCGCCAGCCGCCCTGGGACGGGACCCTACGAGCAGTACTTC. Its translation is CASRPGTGPYEQYF. The entire variable domain, with the rest obtained from reference TRBV5-1 and TRBJ2-7, is as follows: KAGVTQTPRYLIKTRGQQVTLSCSPISGHRSVSWYQQTPGQGLQFLFEYFSETQRNKGNFPGRFSGRQFSNSRSEMNVSTLELGDSALYLCASRPGTGPYEQYFGPGTRLTVT.

This clonotype occurred many times. V and J are TRBV7-3 and TRBJ2-1; D gene uncertain. Trimming shortened V by 5 bases and J by 5 bases, and 10 bases separated the two germline ends. This CDR3 spans 13 amino acids. The germline V gene encodes CDR1 SGHTA and CDR2 FQGTGA. CDR3 nucleotide sequence: TGTGCCAGCAGCCCGCCTGGCGACAATGAGCAGTTCTTC. Translating it yields CASSPPGDNEQFF.

This clonotype showed up many times. This chain uses TRBV7-2 with TRBJ1-1; D is ambiguous. V was shortened by 5 bases and J by 5 bases, with 6 bases between the two germline ends. The germline CDR1 and CDR2 sequences are SGHTA and FQGNSA. This CDR3 has 11 amino acids. This chain's CDR3 is CASSQETEAFF. For the CDR3, the DNA is TGTGCCAGCAGCCAAGAAACTGAAGCTTTCTTT.